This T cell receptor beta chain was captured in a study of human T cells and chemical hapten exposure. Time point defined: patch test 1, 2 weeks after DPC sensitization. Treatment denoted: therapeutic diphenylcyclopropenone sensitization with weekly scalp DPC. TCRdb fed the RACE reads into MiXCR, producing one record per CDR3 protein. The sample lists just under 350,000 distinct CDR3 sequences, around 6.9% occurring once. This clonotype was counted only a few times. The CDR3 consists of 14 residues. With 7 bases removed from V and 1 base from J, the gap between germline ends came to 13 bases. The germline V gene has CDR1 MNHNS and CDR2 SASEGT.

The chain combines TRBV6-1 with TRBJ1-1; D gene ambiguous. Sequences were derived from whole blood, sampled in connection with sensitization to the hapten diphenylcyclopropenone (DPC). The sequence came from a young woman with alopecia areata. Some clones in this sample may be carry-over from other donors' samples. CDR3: CASIWSLSNTEAFF. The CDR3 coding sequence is TGTGCCAGCATTTGGAGCCTTTCGAACACTGAAGCTTTCTTT.